These 18 T cell receptor beta chains were sequenced from one sample in a study of blood T cell repertoires in COVID-19. Some clones are missing from TCRdb's copy, which holds only in-frame ones; the method was immunoSEQ multiplex PCR. The sample holds fewer than 700,000 clones, 85% to 90% seen once. The sample taken for sequencing was peripheral blood. The receptors were sampled from a woman aged 50 to 60 with COVID-19, enrolled during active disease.

This chain uses TRBV7-2 with TRBJ2-7, with D tentatively TRBD1 (5 bases). Looked up from germline, CDR1 is SGHTA and CDR2 is FQGNSA. CDR3 length: 13 amino acids. V was clipped by 4 bases and J by 3 bases, with 10 bases between them. The CDR3 nucleotides read TGTGCCAGCAGCTCGATCGACAGCTACGAGCAGTACTTC. This codes for CASSSIDSYEQYF.

This sequence joins TRBV5-6 and TRBJ1-1; D unclear. Germline CDR1 reads SGHDT; CDR2 reads YYEEEE. The CDR3 sequence is 12 residues long. Deletions cut 0 bases from V and 8 bases from J, with 8 bases between. The CDR3 nucleotides read TGTGCCAGCAGCTTGGGAGCGGGCGAAGCTTTCTTT. Encoded protein: CASSLGAGEAFF.

This chain uses TRBV6-5 with TRBJ1-1; no clear D. Germline assignment: CDR1 MNHEY and CDR2 SVGAGI. Trimming stripped 2 bases from V and 2 bases from J, with 9 bases between. CDR3 length equals 14 residues. The CDR3 protein is CASSYLPGNTEAFF. Here the CDR3 DNA reads TGTGCCAGCAGTTACCTTCCGGGTAACACTGAAGCTTTCTTT.

The chain links TRBV9 to TRBJ1-1, with 7 bases that match TRBD1. The CDR3 length is 14 residues. Per the germline V gene, CDR1 is SGDLS and CDR2 is YYNGEE. J lost 5 bases, V lost 3 bases, and 7 bases had no gene match. The CDR3 loop is CASSATGSNTEAFF. The CDR3 nucleotides are TGTGCCAGCAGCGCGACAGGGAGTAATACTGAAGCTTTCTTT.

The chain links TRBV7-9 to TRBJ2-5; D is possibly TRBD2 (6 bases). Trimming took 4 bases from V and 2 from J, leaving 14 bases between them. The CDR3 loop spans 15 amino acids. CDR1 is SEHNR, CDR2 FQNEAQ, per germline (reference sequence). The chain's CDR3 is CASSYTGGTQETQYF. CDR3 in DNA: TGTGCCAGCAGCTACACCGGGGGAACTCAAGAGACCCAGTACTTC.

This chain uses TRBV11-3 with TRBJ1-5; D is ambiguous. Trimming pared 5 bases from V and 5 bases from J, leaving 4 bases between. Germline V gene sequence: CDR1 SGHNT, CDR2 YENEEA. This CDR3 contains 11 residues. The CDR3 region has the DNA TGTGCCAGCAGCCCGTATCAGCCCCAGCATTTT. Protein: CASSPYQPQHF.

The chain uses TRBV28 and TRBJ1-2; 8 bases match TRBD1. This CDR3 has 15 amino acids. With V trimmed by 3 bases and J by 3 bases, 6 bases remained unmatched. Germline CDR1 MDHEN, CDR2 SYDVKM. The CDR3 reads CASSFPDRVDYGYTF. The CDR3 DNA sequence: TGTGCCAGCAGTTTTCCGGACAGGGTAGACTATGGCTACACCTTC.

The chain joins TRBV18 to TRBJ1-2, with D perhaps TRBD1 (6 bases). The CDR3 is 13 amino acids. The V gene lost 2 bases and the J gene lost 8 bases, with 12 bases spanning the gap. The germline V gene encodes CDR1 KGHSH and CDR2 LQKENI. CDR3 protein: CASSPVSGDGYTF. CDR3 DNA sequence: TGTGCCAGCTCACCAGTCTCAGGGGACGGCTACACCTTC.

The chain carries TRBV11-2 and TRBJ2-3, with 8 bases aligning to TRBD2. The CDR3 sequence is 16 residues long. V shed 5 bases and J 1 base; nucleotides not matched to a gene: 8. Germline CDR1 SGHAT, CDR2 FQNNGV. The CDR3 nucleotides read TGTGCCAGCAGCCCCGGGGGGGGCTGGGGCACAGATACGCAGTATTTT. Translating gives CASSPGGGWGTDTQYF.

This chain uses TRBV6-4 with TRBJ1-5, with TRBD1 matching over 7 bases. CDR1 is MRHNA, CDR2 SNTAGT, per germline. This CDR3 has 13 amino acids. Trimming removed 2 bases from V and 12 bases from J; junction bases left unmatched: 7. The CDR3 loop is CASSDTLQGRQHF. The CDR3 DNA reads as TGTGCCAGCAGTGACACGTTACAGGGGCGCCAGCATTTT.

The chain recombines TRBV6-6 with TRBJ1-4; possibly TRBD1 for D (6 bases). The CDR3 loop spans 12 amino acids. From germline, CDR1 is MNHNY and CDR2 SVGAGI (reference sequence). Trimming cost V 6 bases and J 7 bases, with 9 bases left between them. CDR3 sequence reads: CASSRGAEKLFF. In DNA, the CDR3 is TGTGCCAGCAGCAGGGGTGCTGAAAAACTGTTTTTT.

The V call is TRBV2, the J call TRBJ1-1; D perhaps matches TRBD1 (6 bases). CDR3 length equals 13 residues. Germline values: CDR1 SNHLY, CDR2 FYNNEI. The V gene lost 4 bases and the J gene lost 4 bases, with 10 bases spanning the gap. DNA of the CDR3: TGTGCCAGCAGTGTCCAGGGGTCCACTGAAGCTTTCTTT. It specifies CASSVQGSTEAFF. Supplemented by reference TRBV2 and TRBJ1-1, the full variable domain reads EPEVTQTPSHQVTQMGQEVILRCVPISNHLYFYWYRQILGQKVEFLVSFYNNEISEKSEIFDDQFSVERPDGSNFTLKIRSTKLEDSAMYFCASSVQGSTEAFFGQGTRLTVV.

The rearrangement uses TRBV3-1 (or the pseudogene TRBV3-2) and TRBJ2-1; the D gene is possibly TRBD2 (6 bases). Germline lookup yields CDR1 LGHDT and CDR2 YNNKEL (reference sequence). Between the trimmed V and J ends, which lost 8 bases and 7 bases, there was a span of 15 bases. The CDR3 spans 13 residues. CDR3 DNA: TGTGCCAGCGGGACTCGCTATATGAATGAGCAGTTCTTC. Protein sequence: CASGTRYMNEQFF.

This clone was recorded only once. CDR3 sequence: CASSLTSGGTDTQYF. The CDR3 DNA is TGTGCCAGCAGCCTGACTAGCGGGGGGACAGATACGCAGTATTTT. The rearrangement links TRBV6-5 to TRBJ2-3; 13 bases are a match to TRBD2. Trimming took 6 bases from V and 3 from J; bases not matched to a gene: 3. The germline CDR1 and CDR2 sequences are MNHEY and SVGAGI. The CDR3 runs to 15 residues.

The chain joins TRBV6-4 to TRBJ1-2, with 8 bases identical to TRBD1. The CDR3 has 13 amino acids. J gave up 8 bases and V 5 bases, and 7 bases lay outside the gene matches. From germline, CDR1 is MRHNA and CDR2 SNTAGT. CDR3 in amino acids: CASSLSGGDGYTF. The CDR3 bases are TGTGCCAGCAGTTTATCAGGGGGCGACGGCTACACCTTC.

The chain is built from TRBV19 and TRBJ2-6; TRBD1 aligns across 11 bases. The CDR3 covers 19 residues. The J segment lost 0 bases and the V segment lost 5 bases, leaving 9 bases of the junction unmatched. Germline CDR1 reads LNHDA; CDR2 reads SQIVND (reference sequence). The DNA for the CDR3 is TGTGCCAGTAGTTCTGACGGGGGGACAGGGGGCTCTGGGGCCAACGTCCTGACTTTC. This gives the protein CASSSDGGTGGSGANVLTF.

The chain combines TRBV7-9 with TRBJ2-3; weak D call: TRBD2 (5 bases). The CDR3 covers 16 residues. Germline loops: CDR1 SEHNR, CDR2 FQNEAQ (reference sequence). Trimming took off 4 bases at V and 0 bases at J, with 14 bases between the two ends. The CDR3 here is CASSSRTVASTDTQYF. The DNA for the CDR3 is TGTGCCAGCAGCTCGCGGACTGTCGCTAGCACAGATACGCAGTATTTT.

The chain couples TRBV2 to TRBJ2-7; D call uncertain. The CDR3 is 11 residues long. With 2 bases removed from V and 6 bases from J, the gap between germline ends came to 5 bases. Per germline, CDR1 SNHLY and CDR2 FYNNEI. CDR3 amino acids: CASSEQVEQYF. The CDR3 coding sequence is TGTGCCAGCAGTGAACAGGTCGAGCAGTACTTC.